The rows below give T cell receptor beta chains drawn from one sample of a study of blood T cells in healthy people across ages. One entry per CDR3 protein, called by TCRdb with MiXCR from the 5' RACE reads. The top ten hold under 5% of the sample, which has some 1,500,000 distinct CDR3 sequences, roughly 43% seen once. Sequencing input: blood. These receptors came from a woman aged 18-29 years in good health. Each CDR3 is given with its conserved first and last residue. D genes are given only for firm matches. Clone size is not always given. Where it is, it says once, few, many or a class for expanded clones.

clone_size j_call v_call d_call cdr3_nt cdr3_aa
few TRBJ2-7 TRBV25-1 TRBD1 TGTGCCAGCAGTTCCGGGACAGGTGCCTATTTGAGCGAGCAGTACTTC CASSSGTGAYLSEQYF
many TRBJ1-1 TRBV12-3/TRBV12-4 . TGTGCCAGCAGAGAGCAGGGTGGGAACACTGAAGCTTTCTTT CASREQGGNTEAFF
few TRBJ2-7 TRBV10-3 TRBD1 TGTGCCATCAGCCTTGCCGGGACAGGGAACGAGCAGTACTTC CAISLAGTGNEQYF
. TRBJ1-5 TRBV6-1 TRBD1 TGTGCCAGCAGTGAAGGATTACAGGGGAATCAGCCCCAGCATTTT CASSEGLQGNQPQHF
. TRBJ2-7 TRBV7-9 TRBD1 TGTGCCAGCAGCTTCCCGGGACAGGGTAACTACGAGCAGTACTTC CASSFPGQGNYEQYF
. TRBJ2-7 TRBV7-2 TRBD2 TGTGCCAGCAGCAACCCCGGGACTATCTACGAGCAGTACTTC CASSNPGTIYEQYF
. TRBJ1-1 TRBV27 . TGTGCCAGCAACCCAGTCTTAGGAAGCGCCACTGAAGCTTTCTTT CASNPVLGSATEAFF
few TRBJ2-5 TRBV12-3/TRBV12-4 . TGTGCCAGCAGTTTATTTGGGGGAGTAAAAGAGACCCAGTACTTC CASSLFGGVKETQYF
. TRBJ2-3 TRBV18 . TGTACCAGCTCACCACCAGGAGATACGCAGTATTTT CTSSPPGDTQYF
. TRBJ2-1 TRBV27 . TGTGCCAGCAGTTTATCCACACAATACCGCGTCCATGAGCAGTTCTTC CASSLSTQYRVHEQFF
few TRBJ1-2 TRBV20-1 . TGCAGTGCTCTCAAAGTCCGGGACAACCGATATGGCTACACCTTC CSALKVRDNRYGYTF
. TRBJ2-5 TRBV29-1 . TGCAGCGTTGACAGGGTCCAAGAGACCCAGTACTTC CSVDRVQETQYF
. TRBJ2-7 TRBV5-1 . TGCGCCAGCAGCCGTTTGGGTCCAAGCGAGCAGTACTTC CASSRLGPSEQYF
. TRBJ1-5 TRBV7-2 TRBD1 TGTGCCAGCAGCTTAACACAGGGGGATCAGCCCCAGCATTTT CASSLTQGDQPQHF
. TRBJ2-5 TRBV7-2 . TGTGCCAGCAGCCCCCGGGTGATTCGTGAGACCCAGTACTTC CASSPRVIRETQYF
. TRBJ2-7 TRBV28 . TGTGCCAGCAGTGTGAGGGGTTACGAGCAGTACTTC CASSVRGYEQYF
few TRBJ1-2 TRBV5-6 TRBD1 TGTGCCAGCAGCTCCACGGACAGGGGGCCCTACTATGGCTACACCTTC CASSSTDRGPYYGYTF
many TRBJ1-5 TRBV6-6 . TGTGCCAGCAGTGATGGGGGCAATCAGCCCCAGCATTTT CASSDGGNQPQHF
. TRBJ2-5 TRBV6-2/TRBV6-3 TRBD1 TGTGCCAGCAGTTACTCCGGGACAGGGGACGAGACCCAGTACTTC CASSYSGTGDETQYF
few TRBJ2-7 TRBV11-3 . TGTGCCAGCAGCTTAGTCGTGGCGAGCGAGCAGTACTTC CASSLVVASEQYF
. TRBJ1-6 TRBV7-9 . TGTGCCAGCAGCCGTTCGGGAGAGTTCTATTCACCCCTCCACTTT CASSRSGEFYSPLHF
. TRBJ1-2 TRBV29-1 . TGCAGCGCAACCCCAGGGGATGGCTACACCTTC CSATPGDGYTF
. TRBJ2-3 TRBV5-1 . TGCGCCAGCAGCTCGGGGGTCGGCACAGATACGCAGTATTTT CASSSGVGTDTQYF
. TRBJ2-7 TRBV5-1 TRBD1 TGCGCCAGCAGCTTACTCGGGACAGGGGTAATCCGCGAGCAGTACTTC CASSLLGTGVIREQYF
. TRBJ2-7 TRBV12-3/TRBV12-4 . TGTGCCAGCAGATTCGGGACCTACGAGCAGTACTTC CASRFGTYEQYF
. TRBJ2-1 TRBV20-1 . TGCAGTGCTTCCGGGACTGGGTCCTACAATGAGCAGTTCTTC CSASGTGSYNEQFF
. TRBJ2-6 TRBV25-1 . TGTGCCAGCAGTGATCCTGGCCACTCTGGGGCCAACGTCCTGACTTTC CASSDPGHSGANVLTF
once TRBJ2-2 TRBV28 . TGTGCCAGCAGCCCAAATCAGCGGATAGGCACCGGGGAGCTGTTTTTT CASSPNQRIGTGELFF
. TRBJ2-5 TRBV6-5 . TGTGCCAGCAGTTACTCCCAGGGCCTAAGGGAGCAGTACTTC CASSYSQGLREQYF
. TRBJ2-5 TRBV14 TRBD1 TGTGCCAGCAGCGCGACGACAGGGATCCAAGAGACCCAGTACTTC CASSATTGIQETQYF
. TRBJ1-1 TRBV29-1 TRBD1 TGCAGCGTTCCACAGGGGAACACTGGAGCTTTCTTT CSVPQGNTGAFF
few TRBJ2-1 TRBV5-1 TRBD2 TGCGCCAGCGCTCATAGCGGGGACTCCTACAATGAGCAGTTCTTC CASAHSGDSYNEQFF
. TRBJ2-1 TRBV19 TRBD2 TGTGCCAGTAGCCTAACGACCGGGACTAGCGGGAATGGGAATGAGCAGTTCTTC CASSLTTGTSGNGNEQFF
once TRBJ2-7 TRBV20-1 . TGCAGTGCTAGAGGCCCCAGGGCCTACGAGCAGTACTTC CSARGPRAYEQYF
. TRBJ2-5 TRBV4-3 . TGCGCCAGCGGCCAAGATTCCAGGGTACAAGAGACCCAGTACTTC CASGQDSRVQETQYF
. TRBJ2-3 TRBV20-1 TRBD2 TGCAGTGCTAGAGATACTAGCGGGGGAGCTCTCAGAATCTCAGATACGCAGTATTTT CSARDTSGGALRISDTQYF
. TRBJ1-5 TRBV5-1 . TGCGCCAGCAGCTGGGGACCCTATAGCAATCAGCCCCAGCATTTT CASSWGPYSNQPQHF
. TRBJ2-7 TRBV18 . TGTGCCAGCTCACCAGAACTGCTTTACGAGCAGTACTTC CASSPELLYEQYF
. TRBJ2-7 TRBV28 TRBD2 TGTGCCAGCAGTGCGGGACTAGCAACGGGTGAGCAGTACTTC CASSAGLATGEQYF
. TRBJ2-5 TRBV3-1 TRBD1 TGTGCCAGCACCGTAGACAGGGGGCTGGAGACCCAGTACTTC CASTVDRGLETQYF
. TRBJ2-7 TRBV20-1 . TGCAGTGCTAGATTTCTAGGGCGGGGCAATGAGCAGTACTTC CSARFLGRGNEQYF
. TRBJ2-5 TRBV5-1 . TGCGCCAGCAGCTTACAACAGTTCGTGGAGACCCAGTACTTC CASSLQQFVETQYF
once TRBJ2-7 TRBV28 TRBD1 TGTGCCAGTATAGGACAGGGAAACTACGAGCAGTACTTC CASIGQGNYEQYF
few TRBJ2-7 TRBV4-1 TRBD1 TGCGCCAGCAGCCAAGTTGTGGGACAGAAATACTACGAGCAGTACTTC CASSQVVGQKYYEQYF
. TRBJ2-7 TRBV12-3/TRBV12-4 . TGTGCCAGCAGAAGGGACGGAGACAATGAGCAGTACTTC CASRRDGDNEQYF
. TRBJ1-1 TRBV29-1 TRBD1 TGCAGCGTTGGACCGCAGGGGGTGGCTTTCTTT CSVGPQGVAFF
. TRBJ1-5 TRBV2 TRBD1 TGTGCCAGCAGTGACCAGGGGGGACGGCAGCCCCAGCATTTT CASSDQGGRQPQHF
. TRBJ2-6 TRBV4-3 . TGCGCCAGCAGCCAAGTTGCGTCTGGGGCCAACGTCCTGACTTTC CASSQVASGANVLTF
. TRBJ2-7 TRBV4-3 . TGCGCCAGCAGCTACCAGGGTACTTTGGACAATGAGCAGTACTTC CASSYQGTLDNEQYF
. TRBJ1-2 TRBV29-1 . TGCAGCGTTGGACGAGGAGGCCATGGCTACACCTTC CSVGRGGHGYTF
many TRBJ1-2 TRBV15 TRBD1 TGTGCCACCAGCGCGGGACAGACTCTTTTCTATGGCTACACCTTC CATSAGQTLFYGYTF